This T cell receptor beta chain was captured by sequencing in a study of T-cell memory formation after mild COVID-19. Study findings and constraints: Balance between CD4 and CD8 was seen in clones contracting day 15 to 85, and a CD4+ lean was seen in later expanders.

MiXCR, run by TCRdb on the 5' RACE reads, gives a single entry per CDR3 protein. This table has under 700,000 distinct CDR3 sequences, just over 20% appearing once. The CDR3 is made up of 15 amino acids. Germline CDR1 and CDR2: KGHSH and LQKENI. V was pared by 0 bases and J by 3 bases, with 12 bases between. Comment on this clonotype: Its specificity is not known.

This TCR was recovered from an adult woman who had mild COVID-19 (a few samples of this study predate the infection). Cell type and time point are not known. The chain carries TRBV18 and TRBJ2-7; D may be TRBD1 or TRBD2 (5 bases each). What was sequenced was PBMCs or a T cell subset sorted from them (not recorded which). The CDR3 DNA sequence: TGTGCCAGCTCACCACCGACAGTCCGGGGCTACGAGCAGTACTTC. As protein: CASSPPTVRGYEQYF.